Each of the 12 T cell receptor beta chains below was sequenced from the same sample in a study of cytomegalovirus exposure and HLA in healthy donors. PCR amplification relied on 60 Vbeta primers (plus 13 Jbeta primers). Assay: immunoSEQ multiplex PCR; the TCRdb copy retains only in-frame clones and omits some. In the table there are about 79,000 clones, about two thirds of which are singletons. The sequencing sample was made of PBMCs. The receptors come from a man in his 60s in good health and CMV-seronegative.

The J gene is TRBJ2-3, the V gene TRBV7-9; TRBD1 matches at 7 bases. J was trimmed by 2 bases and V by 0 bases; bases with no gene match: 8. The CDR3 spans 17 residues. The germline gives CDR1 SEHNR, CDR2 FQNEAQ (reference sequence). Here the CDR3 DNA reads TGTGCCAGCAGCTTAGCAAGTTCCGGGACAGACACAGATACGCAGTATTTT. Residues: CASSLASSGTDTDTQYF.

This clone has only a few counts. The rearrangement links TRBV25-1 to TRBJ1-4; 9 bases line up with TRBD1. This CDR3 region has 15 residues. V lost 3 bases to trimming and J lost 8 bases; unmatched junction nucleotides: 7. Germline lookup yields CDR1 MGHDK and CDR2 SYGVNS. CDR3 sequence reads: CASSEYRGRPEKLFF. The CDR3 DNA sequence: TGTGCCAGCAGTGAGTACAGGGGGCGCCCCGAAAAACTGTTTTTT.

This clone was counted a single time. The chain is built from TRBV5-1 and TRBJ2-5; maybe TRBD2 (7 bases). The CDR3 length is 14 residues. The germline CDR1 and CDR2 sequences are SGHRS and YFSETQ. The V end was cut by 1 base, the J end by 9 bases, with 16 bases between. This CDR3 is CASSLSRGGEAQYF. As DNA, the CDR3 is TGCGCCAGCAGCTTGTCAAGGGGGGGTGAGGCCCAGTACTTC.

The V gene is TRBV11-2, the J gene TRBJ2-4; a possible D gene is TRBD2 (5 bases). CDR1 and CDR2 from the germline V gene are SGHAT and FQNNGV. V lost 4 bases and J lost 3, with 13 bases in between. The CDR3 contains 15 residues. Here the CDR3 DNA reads TGTGCCAGCAGCTCAAGGGAGTTGAGCAAAAACATTCAGTACTTC. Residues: CASSSRELSKNIQYF.

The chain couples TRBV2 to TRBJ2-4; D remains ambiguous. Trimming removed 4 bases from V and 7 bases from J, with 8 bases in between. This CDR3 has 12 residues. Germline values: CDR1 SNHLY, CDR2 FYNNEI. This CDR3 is CASSASTNIQYF. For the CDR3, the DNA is TGTGCCAGCAGTGCTTCTACGAACATTCAGTACTTC.

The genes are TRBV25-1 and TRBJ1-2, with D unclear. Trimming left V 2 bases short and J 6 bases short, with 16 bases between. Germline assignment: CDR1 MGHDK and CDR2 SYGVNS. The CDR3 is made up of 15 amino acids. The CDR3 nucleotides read TGTGCCAGCAGTGAAGCAGGCGCCGAGGGCCATGGCTACACCTTC. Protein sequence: CASSEAGAEGHGYTF.

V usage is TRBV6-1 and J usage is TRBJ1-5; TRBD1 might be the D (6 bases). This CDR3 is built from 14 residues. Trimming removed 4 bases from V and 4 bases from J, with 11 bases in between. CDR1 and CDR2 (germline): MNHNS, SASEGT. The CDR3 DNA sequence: TGTGCCAGCAGTGGGACAGAAAGGAATCAGCCCCAGCATTTT. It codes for CASSGTERNQPQHF.

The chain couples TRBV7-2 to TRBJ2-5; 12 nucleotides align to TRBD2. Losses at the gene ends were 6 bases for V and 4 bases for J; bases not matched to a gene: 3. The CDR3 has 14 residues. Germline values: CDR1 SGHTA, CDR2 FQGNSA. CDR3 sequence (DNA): TGTGCCAGCAGTCTAGCGGGGGGGGGAGAGACCCAGTACTTC. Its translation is CASSLAGGGETQYF.

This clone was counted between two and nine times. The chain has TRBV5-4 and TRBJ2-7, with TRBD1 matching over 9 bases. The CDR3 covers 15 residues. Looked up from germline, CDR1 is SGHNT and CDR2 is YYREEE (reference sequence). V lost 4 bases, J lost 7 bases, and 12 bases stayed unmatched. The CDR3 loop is CASSPLLGQGEEQYF. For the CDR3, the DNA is TGTGCCAGCAGCCCACTTCTGGGACAGGGAGAAGAGCAGTACTTC.

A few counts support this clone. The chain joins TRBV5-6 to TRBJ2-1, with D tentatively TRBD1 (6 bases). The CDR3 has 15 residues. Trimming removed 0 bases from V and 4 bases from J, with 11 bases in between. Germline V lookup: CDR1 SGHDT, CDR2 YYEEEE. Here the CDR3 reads CASSLGDTVYNEQFF. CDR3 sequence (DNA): TGTGCCAGCAGCTTGGGGGACACTGTTTACAATGAGCAGTTCTTC.

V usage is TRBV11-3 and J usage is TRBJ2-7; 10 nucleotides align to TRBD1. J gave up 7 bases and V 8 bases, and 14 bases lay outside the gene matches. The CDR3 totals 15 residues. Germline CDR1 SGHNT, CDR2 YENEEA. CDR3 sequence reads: CASHRARDRGREQYF. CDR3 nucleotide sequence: TGTGCCAGCCACAGAGCCCGAGACAGGGGGCGGGAGCAGTACTTC.

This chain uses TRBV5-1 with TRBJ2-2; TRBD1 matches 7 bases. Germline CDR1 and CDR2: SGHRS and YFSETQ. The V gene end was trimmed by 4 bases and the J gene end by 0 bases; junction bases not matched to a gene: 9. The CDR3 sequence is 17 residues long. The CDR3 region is CASSPPGTASNTGELFF. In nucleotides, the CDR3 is TGCGCCAGCAGCCCACCCGGGACAGCCTCGAACACCGGGGAGCTGTTTTTT.